This TCR beta chain originates from a study of blood T cell repertoires in COVID-19. Study background: The analysed material was cDNA or gDNA that came from T cells, B-cell-depleted T cells, or PBMCs.

Germline V gene lookup returns CDR1 MNHEY and CDR2 SMNVEV (reference sequence). Trimming removed 0 bases from V and 2 bases from J, with 11 bases in between. This CDR3 contains 15 residues. Study processing details: Reference gene primer amplification yielded estimated nucleated cell counts. Data came from immunoSEQ multiplex PCR; TCRdb stores just in-frame clones and leaves some out. The DNA was the basis for D and trimming; V, J and clone size are from that table. The sample has roughly 100,000 clones; 80% to 90% are singletons. Sample: peripheral blood. This TCR was sampled from a man at least 80 years old with acute or convalescent COVID-19. This chain links TRBV27 with TRBJ2-7, with D possibly TRBD2 on 6 matching bases. CDR3 residues: CASSLSSGAPYEQYF. As DNA, the CDR3 is TGTGCCAGCAGTTTATCGTCGGGAGCCCCCTACGAGCAGTACTTC.